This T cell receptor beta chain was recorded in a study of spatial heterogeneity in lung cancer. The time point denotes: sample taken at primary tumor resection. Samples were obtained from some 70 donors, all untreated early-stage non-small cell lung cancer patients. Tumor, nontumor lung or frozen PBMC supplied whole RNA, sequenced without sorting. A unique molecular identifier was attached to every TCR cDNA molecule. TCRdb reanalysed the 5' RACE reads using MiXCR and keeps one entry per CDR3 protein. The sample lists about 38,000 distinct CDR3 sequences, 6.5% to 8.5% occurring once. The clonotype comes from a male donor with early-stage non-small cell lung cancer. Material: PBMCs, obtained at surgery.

The CDR3 DNA reads TGTGCCACCAGTCACATACCAGATACGCAGTATTTT. Its protein is CATSHIPDTQYF. J is TRBJ2-3 and V is TRBV24-1; D is undetermined. Germline V gene data show CDR1 as KGHDR and CDR2 as SFDVKD. V was trimmed by 6 bases and J by 4 bases, leaving 7 bases between them. CDR3 size: 12 residues.